This T cell receptor beta chain is drawn from a study of human T cells and chemical hapten exposure. As for the study in general: Alopecia areata, totalis or universalis affected patients who were mostly female.

Regarding the study as a whole: No alteration of TCRs above 1 in 1000 frequency was seen with DPC sensitization. While controls formed fewer of them, expanded TCRs formed significantly more large CDR3 similarity clusters.

Of note for this clonotype: Its target is not known.

The time point denotes: pre-sensitization, week 0. The treatment is: therapeutic diphenylcyclopropenone sensitization with weekly scalp DPC. TCRdb reanalysed the RACE reads using MiXCR and keeps one entry per CDR3 protein. The sample consists of more than 300,000 distinct CDR3 sequences, roughly 5.3% of them appearing once. The material was whole blood, obtained in connection with sensitization to the hapten diphenylcyclopropenone (DPC). The clonotype originates from a woman aged 45-65 years with alopecia areata. Some clones in this sample may be carry-over from other donors' samples.

CDR3 protein: CASSLPSDTDTQYF. Here the CDR3 DNA reads TGTGCCAGCAGTTTACCCAGCGACACAGATACGCAGTATTTT. The genes are TRBV27 and TRBJ2-3, with D hard to call. Trimming removed 2 bases at V and 2 bases at J, with 8 bases between. The CDR3 is made up of 14 amino acids. Looked up from germline, CDR1 is MNHEY and CDR2 is SMNVEV (reference sequence).